The 20 T cell receptor beta chains below all came from one sample that was sequenced in a study of tissue T cells after allogeneic stem cell transplantation. The protocol was immunoSEQ multiplex PCR, while the TCRdb copy is restricted to in-frame clones and leaves out a portion. The sample includes 42,000 or so clones, 80% to 95% of them seen just once. The sequences come from blood, collected before transplantation. These TCRs come from a woman between 35 and 75 years old who later had graft-versus-host disease after an allogeneic stem cell transplant.

The count of this clone is one. The chain has TRBV13 and TRBJ1-3; D is possibly TRBD1 (6 bases). V lost 3 bases and J 0 bases, leaving 15 bases between the germline ends. Germline CDR1 is PRHDT and CDR2 is FYEKMQ (reference sequence). This CDR3 has 17 amino acids. In DNA form, the CDR3 reads TGTGCCAGCAGCTTGCCCTGGGACACAAGCTCTGGAAACACCATATATTTT. Residues: CASSLPWDTSSGNTIYF.

This chain links TRBV28 with TRBJ2-6; a weak D match, TRBD1 (6 bases). There are 18 residues in the CDR3. Germline assignment: CDR1 MDHEN and CDR2 SYDVKM. Trimming removed 5 bases at V and 0 bases at J, with 17 bases between. CDR3 residues: CASSPLTGRDSGANVLTF. CDR3 nucleotides: TGTGCCAGCAGTCCGCTGACAGGCAGGGACTCTGGGGCCAACGTCCTGACTTTC. Complete variable domain (other parts from reference TRBV28 and TRBJ2-6): DVKVTQSSRYLVKRTGEKVFLECVQDMDHENMFWYRQDPGLGLRLIYFSYDVKMKEKGDIPEGYSVSREKKERFSLILESASTNQTSMYLCASSPLTGRDSGANVLTFGAGSRLTVL.

This clone was seen just once. V usage is TRBV7-2 and J usage is TRBJ1-2; D possibly corresponds to TRBD1 (6 bases). V lost 1 base and J 5 bases, leaving 11 bases between the germline ends. CDR1 and CDR2 from the germline V gene are SGHTA and FQGNSA. The CDR3 has 14 amino acids. CDR3 nucleotides: TGTGCCAGCAGCTTAGGTCAGGGGCCGTATGGCTACACCTTC. Protein product: CASSLGQGPYGYTF.

The chain employs TRBV3-1 (or the pseudogene TRBV3-2) and TRBJ2-7; 14 bases agree with TRBD2. CDR1 is LGHDT, CDR2 YNNKEL, per germline (reference sequence). The junction had 3 bases not matched to a gene; V was cut back by 1 base and J by 4 bases. The length of the CDR3 is 16 residues. The CDR3 reads CASSQGTSGRRYEQYF. The CDR3 DNA reads TGTGCCAGCAGCCAAGGGACTAGCGGGAGGAGGTACGAGCAGTACTTC.

A note on this clone: The junction shows a germline mismatch at one end, possibly a read error. This CDR3 is CASSLRDRGGETQYF. The CDR3 nucleotides are TGTGCTAGCAGCTTAAGAGACAGGGGGGGCGAGACCCAGTACTTC. The gene calls are TRBV7-7 and TRBJ2-5; 9 positions agree with TRBD1. The CDR3 has 15 residues. Germline V lookup: CDR1 SSHAT, CDR2 FNYEAQ (reference sequence).

V gene TRBV11-3 combines with J gene TRBJ2-3; D gene ambiguous. V lost 1 base and J lost 0, with 11 bases in between. The germline V gene encodes CDR1 SGHNT and CDR2 YENEEA. The CDR3 runs 16 residues. The CDR3, as DNA: TGTGCCAGCAGCTTAGGGACGGCGCCCAGCACAGATACGCAGTATTTT. Protein product: CASSLGTAPSTDTQYF.

The CDR3 protein is CASSYSFYSSGPDSHTGELFF. The DNA of the CDR3 is TGTGCCAGCAGTTACTCGTTTTATTCGAGCGGCCCGGACTCGCACACCGGGGAGCTGTTTTTT. The J gene is TRBJ2-2, the V gene TRBV6-2 or TRBV6-3, with D possibly TRBD2 on 5 matching bases. V was pared by 0 bases and J by 3 bases, with 26 bases between. This CDR3 has 21 amino acids. Germline values: CDR1 MNHEY, CDR2 SVGEGT.

The chain employs TRBV3-1 (or the pseudogene TRBV3-2) and TRBJ2-1, with D perhaps matching TRBD2 (5 bases). V lost 4 bases and J 8 bases, leaving 12 bases between the germline ends. Per the germline V gene, CDR1 is LGHDT and CDR2 is YNNKEL (reference sequence). The CDR3 totals 13 residues. The CDR3 reads CASSPASLDEQFF. CDR3 DNA: TGTGCCAGCAGCCCCGCTAGCTTGGATGAGCAGTTCTTC.

The chain has TRBV6-5 and TRBJ1-6; tentatively, D is TRBD1 (6 bases). The V and J ends lost 5 bases and 10 bases respectively, with 15 bases between them. Germline CDR1 and CDR2: MNHEY and SVGAGI. The CDR3 is 14 residues long. The CDR3 coding sequence is TGTGCCAGCAGTCTCGTGGGGGCAAAATCACCCCTCCACTTT. Its translation: CASSLVGAKSPLHF.

This chain links TRBV6-5 with TRBJ1-1; D is uncertain. V was cut by 6 bases and J by 4 bases, with 9 bases left in between. Germline V lookup: CDR1 MNHEY, CDR2 SVGAGI. This CDR3 has 12 residues. CDR3 region: CASSQPPTEAFF. The CDR3 DNA is TGTGCCAGCAGCCAACCCCCCACTGAAGCTTTCTTT.

CDR3 protein: CASSEGAGVSEQYF. The CDR3 DNA is TGTGCCAGCAGTGAAGGAGCGGGAGTAAGCGAGCAGTACTTC. The V and J genes are TRBV6-1 and TRBJ2-7, with 8 bases aligning to TRBD2. J was trimmed by 6 bases and V by 1 base; bases with no gene match: 5. Per the germline V gene, CDR1 is MNHNS and CDR2 is SASEGT. CDR3 length: 14 residues.

The sample holds a few counts of this clone. The genes are TRBV5-4 and TRBJ2-7, with no clear D. The CDR3 covers 14 residues. Between the trimmed V and J ends, which lost 0 bases and 0 bases, there was a span of 7 bases. Germline CDR1 reads SGHNT; CDR2 reads YYREEE (reference sequence). The chain's CDR3 is CASSLGSISYEQYF. The CDR3 nucleotides are TGTGCCAGCAGCTTGGGTAGTATCTCCTACGAGCAGTACTTC.

This sequence joins TRBV3-1 (or the pseudogene TRBV3-2) and TRBJ1-1; D gene uncertain. With 1 base removed from V and 8 bases from J, the gap between germline ends came to 11 bases. From germline, CDR1 is LGHDT and CDR2 YNNKEL (reference sequence). The CDR3 consists of 13 residues. CDR3 in amino acids: CASSQVRAGEAFF. CDR3 coding DNA: TGTGCCAGCAGCCAAGTACGTGCTGGCGAAGCTTTCTTT.

This clone showed up just a few times. The chain has TRBV5-1 and TRBJ1-4, with D uncertain. V was trimmed by 3 bases and J by 7 bases, leaving 19 bases between them. This CDR3 is built from 16 residues. The germline V gene has CDR1 SGHRS and CDR2 YFSETQ. CDR3 DNA: TGCGCCAGCAGCTCTTGGGCGGGAACGGATCGTGAAAAACTGTTTTTT. Translated: CASSSWAGTDREKLFF.

This chain links TRBV5-1 with TRBJ1-4; possible D gene TRBD1, 6 bases. The V and J ends lost 2 bases and 10 bases respectively, with 9 bases between them. CDR3 size: 12 residues. Germline lookup yields CDR1 SGHRS and CDR2 YFSETQ. The CDR3 protein is CASSLQGAKLFF. CDR3 DNA: TGCGCCAGCAGCTTACAGGGAGCAAAACTGTTTTTT.

Comments on this clone: A junction boundary mismatches the germline segment, possibly from a read error. The gene calls are TRBV20-1 and TRBJ1-4; D remains unclear. In germline, CDR1 is DFQATT, CDR2 SNEGSKA (reference sequence). CDR3 size: 11 residues. The chain's CDR3 is CSASDGQVTPF. The CDR3 region has the DNA TGCAGTGCTAGTGATGGGCAGGTTACCCCTTTT.

The rearrangement uses TRBV20-1 and TRBJ2-2; D perhaps matches TRBD2 (6 bases). The CDR3 has 15 residues. The V gene's germline CDR1 is DFQATT and CDR2 SNEGSKA (reference sequence). Between the trimmed V and J ends, which lost 3 bases and 5 bases, there was a span of 16 bases. The CDR3 DNA follows: TGCAGTGCTAGTCTCGGGAGAATGAAAACCGGGGAGCTGTTTTTT. As protein: CSASLGRMKTGELFF.

The rearrangement uses TRBV12-1 and TRBJ2-7; no DNA check was done on the table's D call, TRBD2. TRBV12-1 is reported as a pseudogene. The CDR3 extends over 16 amino acids. CDR3 coding DNA: TGTGCCAGCAGCTTTGAACTAGCGGGAAACCTCAACGAGCAGTACTTC. This sequence encodes CASSFELAGNLNEQYF.

V is TRBV5-4 and J is TRBJ2-3; D possibly corresponds to TRBD1 (8 bases). Germline assignment: CDR1 SGHNT and CDR2 YYREEE (reference sequence). The CDR3 is 17 residues long. The germline V and J ends were trimmed by 4 bases and 0 bases, with 18 bases remaining between them. CDR3 nucleotide sequence: TGTGCCAGCAGCAGCGGGACAGGCCGCACTAGCACAGATACGCAGTATTTT. Translated: CASSSGTGRTSTDTQYF.

This clone was observed a few times. V usage is TRBV6-5 and J usage is TRBJ1-2; D not resolved. V shed 4 bases and J shed 0 bases, with 9 bases lying between them. The length of the CDR3 is 14 residues. The germline gives CDR1 MNHEY, CDR2 SVGAGI. The CDR3 protein is CASSFRISNYGYTF. The CDR3 DNA is TGTGCCAGCAGTTTCAGGATTTCTAACTATGGCTACACCTTC.